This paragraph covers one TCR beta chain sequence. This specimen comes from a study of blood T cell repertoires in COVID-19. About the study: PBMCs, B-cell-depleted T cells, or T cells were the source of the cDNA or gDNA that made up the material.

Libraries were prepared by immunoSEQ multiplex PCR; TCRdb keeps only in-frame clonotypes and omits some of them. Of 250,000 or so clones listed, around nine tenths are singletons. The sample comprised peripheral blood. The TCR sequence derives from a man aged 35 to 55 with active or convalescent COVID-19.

The DNA of the CDR3 is TGTGCCAGCAGCTTACGTCGTGCAGGGCCCACTGAAGCTTTCTTT. It is translated as CASSLRRAGPTEAFF. This chain joins TRBV7-2 and TRBJ1-1, with D perhaps matching TRBD1 (5 bases). V was shortened by 2 bases and J by 4 bases, with 14 bases between the two germline ends. The CDR3 has 15 amino acids. Germline lookup yields CDR1 SGHTA and CDR2 FQGNSA.